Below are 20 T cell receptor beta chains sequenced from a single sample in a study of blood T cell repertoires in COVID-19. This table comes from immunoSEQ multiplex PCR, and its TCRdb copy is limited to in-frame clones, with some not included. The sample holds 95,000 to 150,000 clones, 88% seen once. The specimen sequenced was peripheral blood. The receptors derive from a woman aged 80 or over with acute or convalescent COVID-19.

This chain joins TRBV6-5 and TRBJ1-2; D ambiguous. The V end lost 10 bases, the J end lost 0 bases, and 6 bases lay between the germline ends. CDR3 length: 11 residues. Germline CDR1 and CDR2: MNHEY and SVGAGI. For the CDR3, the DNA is TGTGCCACTGCAGCTAACTATGGCTACACCTTC. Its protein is CATAANYGYTF.

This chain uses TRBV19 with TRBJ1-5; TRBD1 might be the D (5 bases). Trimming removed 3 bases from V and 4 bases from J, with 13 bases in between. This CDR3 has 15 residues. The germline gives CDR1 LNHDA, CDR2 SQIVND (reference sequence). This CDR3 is CASSMKGITNQPQHF. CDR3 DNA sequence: TGTGCCAGTAGTATGAAGGGGATCACGAATCAGCCCCAGCATTTT.

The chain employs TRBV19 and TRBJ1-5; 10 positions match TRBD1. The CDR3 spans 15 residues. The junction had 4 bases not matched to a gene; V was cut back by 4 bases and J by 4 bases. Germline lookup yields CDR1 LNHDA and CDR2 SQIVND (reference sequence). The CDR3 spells CASSRGQGFNQPQHF. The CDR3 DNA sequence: TGTGCCAGTAGTAGGGGACAGGGGTTTAATCAGCCCCAGCATTTT.

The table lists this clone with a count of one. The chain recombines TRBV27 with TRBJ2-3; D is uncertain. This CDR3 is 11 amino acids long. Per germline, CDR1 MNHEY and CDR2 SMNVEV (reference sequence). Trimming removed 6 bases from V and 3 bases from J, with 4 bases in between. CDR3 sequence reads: CASSQTDTQYF. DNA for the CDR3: TGTGCCAGCAGCCAAACAGATACGCAGTATTTT.

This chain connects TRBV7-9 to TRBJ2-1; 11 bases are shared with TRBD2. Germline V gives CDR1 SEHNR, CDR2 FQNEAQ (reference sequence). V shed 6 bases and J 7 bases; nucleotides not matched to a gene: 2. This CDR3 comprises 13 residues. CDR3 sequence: CASRLAGENEQFF. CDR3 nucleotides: TGTGCCAGCAGACTAGCGGGAGAAAATGAGCAGTTCTTC.

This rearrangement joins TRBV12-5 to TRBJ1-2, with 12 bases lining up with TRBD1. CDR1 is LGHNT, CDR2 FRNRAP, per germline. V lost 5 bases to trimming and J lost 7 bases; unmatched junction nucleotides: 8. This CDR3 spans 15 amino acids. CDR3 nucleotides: TGTGCTAGTGGTGCCTCCGGGACAGGGGGCCGTGGCTACACCTTC. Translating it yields CASGASGTGGRGYTF.

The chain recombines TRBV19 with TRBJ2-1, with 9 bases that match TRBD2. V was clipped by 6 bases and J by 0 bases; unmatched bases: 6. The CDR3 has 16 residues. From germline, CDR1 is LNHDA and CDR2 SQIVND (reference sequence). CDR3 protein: CASRSLAGSSYNEQFF. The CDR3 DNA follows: TGTGCCAGTAGGTCTCTAGCGGGAAGCTCCTACAATGAGCAGTTCTTC. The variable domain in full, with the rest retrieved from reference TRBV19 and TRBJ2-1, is DGGITQSPKYLFRKEGQNVTLSCEQNLNHDAMYWYRQDPGQGLRLIYYSQIVNDFQKGDIAEGYSVSREKKESFPLTVTSAQKNPTAFYLCASRSLAGSSYNEQFFGPGTRLTVL.

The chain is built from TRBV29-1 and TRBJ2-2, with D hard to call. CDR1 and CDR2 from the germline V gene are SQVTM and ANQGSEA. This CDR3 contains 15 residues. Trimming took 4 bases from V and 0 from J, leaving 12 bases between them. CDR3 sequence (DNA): TGCAGCGTTGGATCCGTGACAACGAACACCGGGGAGCTGTTTTTT. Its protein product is CSVGSVTTNTGELFF.

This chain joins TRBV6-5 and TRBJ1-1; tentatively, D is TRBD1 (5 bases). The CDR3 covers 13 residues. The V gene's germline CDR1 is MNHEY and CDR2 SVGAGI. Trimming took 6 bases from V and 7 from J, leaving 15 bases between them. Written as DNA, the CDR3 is TGTGCCAGCAGGTCAGGGTATTCGGGTGAAGCTTTCTTT. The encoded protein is CASRSGYSGEAFF.

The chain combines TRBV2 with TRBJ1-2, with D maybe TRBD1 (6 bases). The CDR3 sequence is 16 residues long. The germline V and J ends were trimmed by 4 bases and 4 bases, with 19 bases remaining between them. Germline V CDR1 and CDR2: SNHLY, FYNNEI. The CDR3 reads CASSVNGGAISYGYTF. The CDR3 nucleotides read TGTGCCAGCAGTGTTAATGGGGGGGCGATTTCCTATGGCTACACCTTC. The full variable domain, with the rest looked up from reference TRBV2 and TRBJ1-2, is EPEVTQTPSHQVTQMGQEVILRCVPISNHLYFYWYRQILGQKVEFLVSFYNNEISEKSEIFDDQFSVERPDGSNFTLKIRSTKLEDSAMYFCASSVNGGAISYGYTFGSGTRLTVV.

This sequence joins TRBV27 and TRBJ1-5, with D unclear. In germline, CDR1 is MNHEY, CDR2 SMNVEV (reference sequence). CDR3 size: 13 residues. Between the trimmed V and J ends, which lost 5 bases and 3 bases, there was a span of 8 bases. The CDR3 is CASSPYSNQPQHF. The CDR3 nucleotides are TGTGCCAGCAGTCCCTATTCCAATCAGCCCCAGCATTTT.

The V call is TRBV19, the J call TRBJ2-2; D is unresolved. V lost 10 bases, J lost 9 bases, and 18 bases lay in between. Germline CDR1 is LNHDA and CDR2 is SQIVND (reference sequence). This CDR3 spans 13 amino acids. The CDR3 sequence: CATKPTTGRELFF. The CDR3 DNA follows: TGTGCCACTAAACCGACCACTGGGCGGGAGCTGTTTTTT.

The CDR3 sequence: CASSIVGRSDTEAFF. CDR3 sequence (DNA): TGTGCCAGTAGTATAGTCGGCAGGTCGGACACTGAAGCTTTCTTT. The chain carries TRBV19 and TRBJ1-1; D is unresolved. There are 15 residues in the CDR3. Germline V gene lookup returns CDR1 LNHDA and CDR2 SQIVND (reference sequence). Trimming removed 1 base from V and 3 bases from J, with 12 bases in between.

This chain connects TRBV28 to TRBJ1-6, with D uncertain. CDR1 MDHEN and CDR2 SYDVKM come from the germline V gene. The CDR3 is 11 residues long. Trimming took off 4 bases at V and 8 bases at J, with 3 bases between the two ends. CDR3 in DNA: TGTGCCAGCAGTTCTGATTCACCCCTCCACTTT. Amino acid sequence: CASSSDSPLHF.

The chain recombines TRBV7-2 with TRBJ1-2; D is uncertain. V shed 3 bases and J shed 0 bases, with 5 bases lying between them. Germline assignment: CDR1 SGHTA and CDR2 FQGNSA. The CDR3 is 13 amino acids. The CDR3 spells CASSFQANYGYTF. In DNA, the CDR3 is TGTGCCAGCAGCTTCCAGGCTAACTATGGCTACACCTTC. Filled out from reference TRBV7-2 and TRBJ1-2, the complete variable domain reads GAGVSQSPSNKVTEKGKDVELRCDPISGHTALYWYRQSLGQGLEFLIYFQGNSAPDKSGLPSDRFSAERTGGSVSTLTIQRTQQEDSAVYLCASSFQANYGYTFGSGTRLTVV.

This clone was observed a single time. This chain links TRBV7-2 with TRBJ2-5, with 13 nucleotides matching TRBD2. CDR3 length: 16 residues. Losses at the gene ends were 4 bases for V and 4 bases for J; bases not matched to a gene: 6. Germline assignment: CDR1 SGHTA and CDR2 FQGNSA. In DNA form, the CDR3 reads TGTGCCAGCAGCTCAACTAGCGGGGGGGCGGGAGAGACCCAGTACTTC. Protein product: CASSSTSGGAGETQYF.

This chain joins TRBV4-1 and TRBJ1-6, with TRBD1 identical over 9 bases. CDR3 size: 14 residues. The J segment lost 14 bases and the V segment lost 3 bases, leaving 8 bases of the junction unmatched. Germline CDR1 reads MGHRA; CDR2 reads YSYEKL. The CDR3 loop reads CASSQGQGSVALHF. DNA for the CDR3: TGCGCCAGCAGCCAGGGACAGGGTTCAGTGGCCCTCCACTTT.

CDR3 coding DNA: TGTGCCAGCAGTTCAGCCTACGAGCAGTACTTC. This sequence encodes CASSSAYEQYF. The chain joins TRBV12-3 or TRBV12-4 to TRBJ2-7, with D unclear. The CDR3 extends over 11 amino acids. Trimming left V 4 bases short and J 2 bases short, with 3 bases between.

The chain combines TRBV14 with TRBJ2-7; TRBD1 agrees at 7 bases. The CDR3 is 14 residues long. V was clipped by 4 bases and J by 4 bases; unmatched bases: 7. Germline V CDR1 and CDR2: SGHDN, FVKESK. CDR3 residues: CASSPGRGLYEQYF. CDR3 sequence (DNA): TGTGCCAGCAGCCCTGGCAGGGGGTTGTACGAGCAGTACTTC.

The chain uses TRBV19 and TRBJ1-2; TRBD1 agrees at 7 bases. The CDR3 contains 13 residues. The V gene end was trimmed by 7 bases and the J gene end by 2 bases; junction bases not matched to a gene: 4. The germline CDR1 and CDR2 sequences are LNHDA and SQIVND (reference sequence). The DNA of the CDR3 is TGTGCCAGTATTGGGACAGAGAACTATGGCTACACCTTC. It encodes CASIGTENYGYTF.